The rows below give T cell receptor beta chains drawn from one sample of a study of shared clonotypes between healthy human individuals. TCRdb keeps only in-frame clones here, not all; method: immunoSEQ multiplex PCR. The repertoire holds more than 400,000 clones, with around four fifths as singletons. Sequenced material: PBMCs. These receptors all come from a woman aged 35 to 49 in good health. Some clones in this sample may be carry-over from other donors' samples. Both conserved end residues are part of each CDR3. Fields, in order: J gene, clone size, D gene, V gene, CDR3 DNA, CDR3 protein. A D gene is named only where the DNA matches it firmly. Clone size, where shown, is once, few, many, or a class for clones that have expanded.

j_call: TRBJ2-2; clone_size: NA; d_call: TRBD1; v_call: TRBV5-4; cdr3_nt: TGTGCCAGCAGCTTGGGGACAGGGTCTTCCACCGGGGAGCTGTTTTTT; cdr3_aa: CASSLGTGSSTGELFF
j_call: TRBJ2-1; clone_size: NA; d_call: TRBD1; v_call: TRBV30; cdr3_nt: TGTGCCTGGAGCACCGGACAGGGGTCCTACAATGAGCAGTTCTTC; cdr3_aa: CAWSTGQGSYNEQFF
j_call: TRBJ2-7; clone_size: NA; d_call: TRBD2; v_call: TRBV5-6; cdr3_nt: TGTGCCAGCAGCTTGTTCGGGGGGGAGCAGTACTTC; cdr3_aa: CASSLFGGEQYF
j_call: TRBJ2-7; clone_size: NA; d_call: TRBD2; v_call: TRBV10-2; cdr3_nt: TGCGCCAGCAGTGAGGGGTCAGGACTAGCGGGAGTTCCCTTCGACTCCTACGAGCAGTACTTC; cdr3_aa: CASSEGSGLAGVPFDSYEQYF
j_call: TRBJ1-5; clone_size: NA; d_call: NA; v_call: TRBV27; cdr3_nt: TGTGCCAGCAGTTCTACAGTCAATCAGCCCCAGCATTTT; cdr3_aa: CASSSTVNQPQHF
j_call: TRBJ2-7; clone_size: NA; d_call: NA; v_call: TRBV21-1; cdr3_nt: TGTGCCAGCAGCAAAAGAGGCGGCCTAGGAAGCTACGAGCAGTACTTC; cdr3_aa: CASSKRGGLGSYEQYF
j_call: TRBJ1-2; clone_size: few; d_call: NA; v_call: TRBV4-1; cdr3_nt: TGTGCCAGCAGCCCATCCGGGGCCGAGTCCTATGGCTACACCTTC; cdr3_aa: CASSPSGAESYGYTF
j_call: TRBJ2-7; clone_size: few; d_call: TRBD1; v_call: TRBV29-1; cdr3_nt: TGCAGCGTCGTCTCCGGACAGGGGGCCATATACGAGCAGTACTTC; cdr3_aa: CSVVSGQGAIYEQYF
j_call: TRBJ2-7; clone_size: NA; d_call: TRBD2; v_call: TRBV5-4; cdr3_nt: TGTGCCAGCAGCTCGGGGGGGAGGGCCCCCTACGAGCAGTACTTC; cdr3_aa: CASSSGGRAPYEQYF
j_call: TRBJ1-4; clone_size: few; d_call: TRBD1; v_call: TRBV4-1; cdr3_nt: TGCGCCAGCAGCCAAGGACAGGGCGGTGAAAAACTGTTTTTT; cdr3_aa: CASSQGQGGEKLFF
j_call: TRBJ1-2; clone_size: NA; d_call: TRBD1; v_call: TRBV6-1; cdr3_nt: TGTGCCAGCAACCAGGGACAGGAGGTATCTGGCTACACCTTC; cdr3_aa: CASNQGQEVSGYTF